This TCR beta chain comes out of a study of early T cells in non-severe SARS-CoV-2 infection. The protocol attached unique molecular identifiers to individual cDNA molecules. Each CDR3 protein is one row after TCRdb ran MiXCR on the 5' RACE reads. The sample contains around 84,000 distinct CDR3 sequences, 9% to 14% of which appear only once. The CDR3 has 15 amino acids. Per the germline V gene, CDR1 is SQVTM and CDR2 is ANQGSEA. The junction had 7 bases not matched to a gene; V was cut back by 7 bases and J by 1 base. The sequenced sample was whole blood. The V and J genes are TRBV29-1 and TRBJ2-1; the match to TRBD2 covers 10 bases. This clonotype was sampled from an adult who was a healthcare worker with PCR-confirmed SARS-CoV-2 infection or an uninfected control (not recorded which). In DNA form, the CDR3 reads TGCAGCGGGGATACTAGCGGGGATTCCTACAATGAGCAGTTCTTC. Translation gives CSGDTSGDSYNEQFF.